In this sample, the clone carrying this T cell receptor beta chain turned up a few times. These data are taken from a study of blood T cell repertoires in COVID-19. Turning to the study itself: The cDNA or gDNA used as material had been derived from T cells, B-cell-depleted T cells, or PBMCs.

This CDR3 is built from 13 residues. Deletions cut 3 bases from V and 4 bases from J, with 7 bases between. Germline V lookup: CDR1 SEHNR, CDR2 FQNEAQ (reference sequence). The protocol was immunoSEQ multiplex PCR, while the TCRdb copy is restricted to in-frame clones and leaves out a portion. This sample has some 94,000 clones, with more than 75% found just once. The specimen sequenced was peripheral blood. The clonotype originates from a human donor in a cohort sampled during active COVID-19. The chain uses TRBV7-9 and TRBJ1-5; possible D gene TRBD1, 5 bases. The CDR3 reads CASSFGGNQPQHF. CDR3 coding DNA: TGTGCCAGCAGCTTCGGGGGGAATCAGCCCCAGCATTTT. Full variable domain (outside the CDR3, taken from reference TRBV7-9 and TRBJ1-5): DTGVSQNPRHKITKRGQNVTFRCDPISEHNRLYWYRQTLGQGPEFLTYFQNEAQLEKSRLLSDRFSAERPKGSFSTLEIQRTEQGDSAMYLCASSFGGNQPQHFGDGTRLSIL.